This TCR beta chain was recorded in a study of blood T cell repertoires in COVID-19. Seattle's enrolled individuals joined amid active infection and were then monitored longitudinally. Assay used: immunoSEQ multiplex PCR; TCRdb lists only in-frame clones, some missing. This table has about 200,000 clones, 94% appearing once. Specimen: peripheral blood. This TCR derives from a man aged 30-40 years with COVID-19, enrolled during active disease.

The CDR3: CASSRGPETQYF. CDR3 nucleotides: TGTGCCAGCAGCAGGGGCCCAGAGACCCAGTACTTC. The chain recombines TRBV12-3 or TRBV12-4 with TRBJ2-5; D perhaps matches TRBD1 (6 bases). The ends were cut back, 6 bases at V and 4 bases at J, with 9 bases in the middle. The CDR3 spans 12 residues.